Listed below are T cell receptor beta chains from one sample, sequenced in a study of cytomegalovirus exposure and HLA in healthy donors. Here immunoSEQ multiplex PCR was the method, and the copy in TCRdb shows in-frame clones only, minus some. Seen here are some 240,000 clones, about nine tenths observed once, and the top ten hold approximately 2%. Sequenced input: PBMCs. These receptors came from a woman between 18 and 30 years old in good health and CMV-seropositive. Both conserved end residues are part of each CDR3. The D gene is left open where the match is weak. Some rows have no size entry. The others give once, few or many, or a class for an expanded clone.

J,size,V,length,D,DNA,CDR3
TRBJ2-5,-,TRBV7-9,17,-,TGTGCCAGCAGCTTAGTGATTTCGACAGAGATTCAAGAGACCCAGTACTTC,CASSLVISTEIQETQYF
TRBJ2-7,-,TRBV7-6,14,-,TGTGCCAGCAGCCCGGGGGGCGAGAACTACGAGCAGTACTTC,CASSPGGENYEQYF
TRBJ2-6,once,TRBV5-5,15,-,TGTGCCAGCAGCTTTAGCCACTCTGGGGCCAACGTCCTGACTTTC,CASSFSHSGANVLTF
TRBJ1-2,-,TRBV15,13,TRBD1,TGTGCCACCACCCCCGGGACAGGGCGCGGCTACACCTTC,CATTPGTGRGYTF
TRBJ2-3,-,TRBV14,13,-,TGTGCCAGCAGCCAAGGTTACAAAGATACGCAGTATTTT,CASSQGYKDTQYF
TRBJ2-3,-,TRBV27,14,-,TGTGCCAGCAGTTTCGGTCCTAGCTCTGATACGCAGTATTTT,CASSFGPSSDTQYF
TRBJ2-1,-,TRBV4-1,16,-,TGCGCCAGCAGCCAAGAATACAGGGACTCCTACAATGAGCAGTTCTTC,CASSQEYRDSYNEQFF
TRBJ2-1,-,TRBV27,16,TRBD2,TGTGCCAGCAGTTCTCGAGGGACTAGCGACTTAAATGAGCAGTTCTTC,CASSSRGTSDLNEQFF
TRBJ2-7,-,TRBV7-3,13,TRBD2,TGTGCCAGCAGCTCCGGACTAGCCGACGAGCAGTACTTC,CASSSGLADEQYF
TRBJ1-1,-,TRBV2,15,-,TGTGCCAGCAGTGAAGCGGGCCGTGGGAACACTGAAGCTTTCTTT,CASSEAGRGNTEAFF
TRBJ1-2,-,TRBV5-5,14,TRBD1,TGTGCCAGCAGCCCCGGGACAGCCTTCTATGGCTACACCTTC,CASSPGTAFYGYTF
TRBJ1-1,-,TRBV5-1,12,-,TGCGCCAGCAGTACTCAGAACACTGAAGCTTTCTTT,CASSTQNTEAFF
TRBJ2-7,few,TRBV19,13,TRBD1,TGTGCCAGTAGTATGGACAGGGACTACGAGCAGTACTTC,CASSMDRDYEQYF
TRBJ2-3,-,TRBV11-2,16,-,TGTGCCAGCAGCTTAGTTGGCGGTAGGTCCACAGATACGCAGTATTTT,CASSLVGGRSTDTQYF
TRBJ2-7,-,TRBV7-9,15,TRBD1,TGTGCCAGCAGCTCCCCGGACAGGGGGCGCTTCGAGCAGTACTTC,CASSSPDRGRFEQYF
TRBJ2-7,-,TRBV25-1,11,-,TGTGCCAGCAGTGACAACTACGAGCAGTACTTC,CASSDNYEQYF
TRBJ1-1,-,TRBV7-3,16,-,TGTGCCAGCAGCAAACTTACCCCCGGGATGAACACTGAAGCTTTCTTT,CASSKLTPGMNTEAFF
TRBJ2-7,-,TRBV7-9,15,TRBD2,TGTGCCAGCAGCCCCCCGCGGCTTGGGGGGGGCGAGCAGTACTTC,CASSPPRLGGGEQYF
TRBJ2-3,-,TRBV28,14,TRBD2,TGTGCCAGCAGCCCTAGCGGGAGAGCAGATACGCAGTATTTT,CASSPSGRADTQYF
TRBJ2-5,-,TRBV7-9,13,TRBD2,TGTGCCAGCAGCCCCAGCGGGAGAGAGACCCAGTACTTC,CASSPSGRETQYF
TRBJ2-7,-,TRBV5-4,13,-,TGTGCCAGCAGCACTGCGGGCTCCTACGAGCAGTACTTC,CASSTAGSYEQYF
TRBJ2-7,-,TRBV7-7,15,TRBD1,TGTGCTAGCAGCCTAAGACAGGGCCGGTCCTACGAGCAGTACTTC,CASSLRQGRSYEQYF
TRBJ2-1,-,TRBV6-1,12,-,TGTGCCAGCAGTGCCGGTCTACATGAGCAGTTCTTC,CASSAGLHEQFF
TRBJ1-5,-,TRBV7-2,12,-,TGTGCCAGCAGCTTATACTACGAGCCCCAGCATTTT,CASSLYYEPQHF
TRBJ1-5,-,TRBV4-1,19,TRBD1,TGCGCCAGCAGCCAAGATAGTGGGACAGGGGGCTTGATCAATCAGCCCCAGCATTTT,CASSQDSGTGGLINQPQHF
TRBJ2-3,-,TRBV7-9,16,TRBD2,TGTGCCAGCAGCTTAGTCCCTAGCGGGTCAGGGCGTACGCAGTATTTT,CASSLVPSGSGRTQYF
TRBJ2-5,-,TRBV28,13,-,TGTGCCAGCACCTCCTCCAGGGAAGAGACCCAGTACTTC,CASTSSREETQYF
TRBJ2-3,-,TRBV7-9,15,-,TGTGCCAGCAGCTCGACTGCCTCTAGCACAGATACGCAGTATTTT,CASSSTASSTDTQYF
TRBJ2-7,-,TRBV5-1,15,-,TGCGCCAGCAGCTTGGTAGGGGATCCCCTCTACGAGCAGTACTTC,CASSLVGDPLYEQYF
TRBJ2-1,-,TRBV28,11,-,TGTGCCAGCAGTCATTCACAGGAGCAGTTCTTC,CASSHSQEQFF
TRBJ2-7,-,TRBV5-1,14,TRBD2,TGCGCCAGCAGCTATTCTAGCGGCACCTACGAGCAGTACTTC,CASSYSSGTYEQYF
TRBJ1-5,-,TRBV2,12,-,TGTGCCAGCAGCGCCGACACCCAGCCCCAGCATTTT,CASSADTQPQHF
TRBJ1-1,-,TRBV6-1,13,TRBD1,TGTGCCAGCAGCCTTACAGGGGCTGCTGAAGCTTTCTTT,CASSLTGAAEAFF
TRBJ2-1,once,TRBV27,14,-,TGTGCCAGCACCGGGAGCCCCTACTACAATGAGCAGTTCTTC,CASTGSPYYNEQFF
TRBJ1-1,-,TRBV27,14,TRBD1,TGTGCCAGCAAAACCGGGACAGGGAACGCTGAAGCTTTCTTT,CASKTGTGNAEAFF
TRBJ2-1,-,TRBV9,13,TRBD2,TGTGCCAGCAGCGCGACTAGCGGTAATGAGCAGTTCTTC,CASSATSGNEQFF
TRBJ1-5,once,TRBV12-5,15,-,TGTGCTAGTGGTATAACCGGTTGGGGGGATCAGCCCCAGCATTTT,CASGITGWGDQPQHF
TRBJ1-2,-,TRBV7-2,14,-,TGTGCCAGCACCCCTCGTTTAGGAGTTTTAGACTACACCTTC,CASTPRLGVLDYTF
TRBJ2-1,-,TRBV10-1,18,TRBD2,TGCGCCAGCAGTGAGGCCCCGGCACTAGCGGGTTTCTACAATGAGCAGTTCTTC,CASSEAPALAGFYNEQFF
TRBJ2-7,-,TRBV27,17,TRBD2,TGTGCCAGCAGTTTAGGGCTAGCGGGGCCCCCCCACTACGAGCAGTACTTC,CASSLGLAGPPHYEQYF
TRBJ1-1,-,TRBV18,15,-,TGTGCCAGCTCACCAGTTGATGGAGGGGACACTGAAGCTTTCTTT,CASSPVDGGDTEAFF
TRBJ2-1,-,TRBV25-1,14,TRBD1,TGTGCCAGCAGTGACGACAGGGGGCTCGGTGAGCAGTTCTTC,CASSDDRGLGEQFF
TRBJ1-5,-,TRBV6-1,14,TRBD1,TGTGCCAGCAGTAAAGACAGGGGATACCAGCCCCAGCATTTT,CASSKDRGYQPQHF
TRBJ2-7,-,TRBV4-1,16,TRBD2,TGCGCCAGCAGCCAGACTAGCGGGCCGAGCTCCTACGAGCAGTACTTC,CASSQTSGPSSYEQYF
TRBJ2-1,once,TRBV20-1,11,TRBD2,TGCAGTGCTAGCTCAGCGGGGGCTCAGTTCTTC,CSASSAGAQFF
TRBJ2-7,-,TRBV18,15,TRBD1,TGTGCCAGCTCACCACCGGGACAGGGCCTATACGAGCAGTACTTC,CASSPPGQGLYEQYF
TRBJ2-3,-,TRBV30,12,-,TGTGCCTGGACGGGGAGCACAGATACGCAGTATTTT,CAWTGSTDTQYF
TRBJ2-1,-,TRBV18,14,-,TGTGCCAGCTCACCACCAGAAAACAGGGTGGAGCAGTTCTTC,CASSPPENRVEQFF
TRBJ2-3,-,TRBV15,16,-,TGTGCCACCAGCAGAGAAGGCAGGGGGGACACAGATACGCAGTATTTT,CATSREGRGDTDTQYF
TRBJ2-1,-,TRBV30,12,TRBD1,TGTGCAAGTGGGGACAGTGGATCGGAGCAGTTCTTC,CASGDSGSEQFF
TRBJ2-1,-,TRBV9,12,TRBD2,TGTGCCGGGGCGGGAGATAGCGATGAGCAGTTCTTC,CAGAGDSDEQFF
TRBJ2-4,few,TRBV6-6,14,TRBD1,TGTGCCAGCAGTTATGGACAGGGGGGAAACATTCAGTACTTC,CASSYGQGGNIQYF
TRBJ1-2,-,TRBV18,17,TRBD1,TGTGCCAGCTCACCGATGGGACAGTTTGGGGGTAACTATGGCTACACCTTC,CASSPMGQFGGNYGYTF
TRBJ2-5,once,TRBV5-1,14,TRBD1,TGCGCCAGCAGCCCGAGGACAGGCGAAGGGACCCAGTACTTC,CASSPRTGEGTQYF
TRBJ2-7,once,TRBV10-1,14,-,TGCGCCAGCAGTGATTCACAGGGTAATTACGAGCAGTACTTC,CASSDSQGNYEQYF